This T cell receptor (beta chain) was sequenced during a study of blood T cell repertoires in COVID-19. Overall study: Acute and convalescent COVID-19 samples came from the United States, Italy and Spain.

In the source study's methods: Estimates of nucleated cell counts were drawn from the amplification of reference gene primers. This table comes from immunoSEQ multiplex PCR, and its TCRdb copy is limited to in-frame clones, with some not included. The V and J calls and clone size were taken over from that table, and D and trimming were inferred from the DNA. In the table there are about 69,000 clones, around 77% of which are singletons. The sample comprised peripheral blood. The sequence was obtained from a man in his sixties with acute or convalescent COVID-19.

CDR3 nucleotides: TGTGCCAGCAGCCATTCTGACTCCGGACGGAGGAAAGCCTATGGCTACACCTTC. It is translated as CASSHSDSGRRKAYGYTF. The chain recombines TRBV4-2 with TRBJ1-2; no firm D call. CDR3 length equals 18 residues. Germline loops: CDR1 LGHNA, CDR2 YNFKEQ. Trimming took 3 bases from V and 4 from J, leaving 24 bases between them.